This T cell receptor beta chain was sequenced in a study of lymphopenia after photon versus proton radiotherapy. Sequencing was performed with immunoSEQ multiplex PCR; in TCRdb, only in-frame clones are kept and a portion is missing. The repertoire has 55,000 to 70,000 clones, roughly 91% of them found once; the top ten carry around 2.6%. Trimming removed 3 bases from V and 3 bases from J; junction bases left unmatched: 5. In germline, CDR1 is SGHRS, CDR2 YFSETQ. This CDR3 has 14 amino acids. The table lists this clone with a count of one. The chain links TRBV5-1 to TRBJ1-2, with TRBD1 matching over 7 bases. This clonotype was sampled from a woman between 70 and 85 years old with pancreatic cancer. Material: peripheral blood, obtained from a patient treated with photon-based radiotherapy. The CDR3 here is CASSSGTAYYGYTF. The CDR3 DNA is TGCGCCAGCAGCTCCGGGACAGCTTACTATGGCTACACCTTC.